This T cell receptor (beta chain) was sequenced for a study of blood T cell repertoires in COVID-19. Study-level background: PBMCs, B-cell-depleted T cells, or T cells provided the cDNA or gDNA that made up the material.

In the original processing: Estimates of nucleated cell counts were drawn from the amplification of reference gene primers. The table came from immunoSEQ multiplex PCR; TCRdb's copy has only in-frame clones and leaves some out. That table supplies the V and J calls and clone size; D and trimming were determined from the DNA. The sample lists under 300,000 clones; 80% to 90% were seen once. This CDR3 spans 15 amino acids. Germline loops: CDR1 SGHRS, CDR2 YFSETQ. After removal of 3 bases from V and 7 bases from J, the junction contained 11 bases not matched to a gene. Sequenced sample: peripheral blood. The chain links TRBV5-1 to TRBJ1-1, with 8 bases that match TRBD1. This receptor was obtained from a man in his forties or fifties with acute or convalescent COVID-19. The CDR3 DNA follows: TGCGCCAGCAGCTACCCGGACAGGGCGGGATTTGAAGCTTTCTTT. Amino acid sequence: CASSYPDRAGFEAFF.